This TCR beta chain was retrieved from a study of blood T cell repertoires in COVID-19. Turning to the study itself: The study drew acute and convalescent COVID-19 samples from the United States, Italy and Spain. Sources were T cells, B-cell-depleted T cells, or PBMCs; the material itself was cDNA or gDNA.

Enrollment of patients from Seattle took place during active infection, with longitudinal follow-up. The method was immunoSEQ multiplex PCR; TCRdb's version includes in-frame clones alone and lacks a portion of them. The table includes around 310,000 clones, around 90% detected once. Germline assignment: CDR1 SGHAT and CDR2 FQNNGV. The V gene end was trimmed by 5 bases and the J gene end by 3 bases; junction bases not matched to a gene: 2. The CDR3 consists of 14 residues. The clonotype originates from a woman in her twenties or thirties with COVID-19, enrolled during active disease. Sequenced material: peripheral blood. The genes are TRBV11-2 and TRBJ2-5, with TRBD2 matching 11 bases. CDR3 coding DNA: TGTGCCAGCAGCAAGACTAGCGGGAAAGAGACCCAGTACTTC. Its protein product is CASSKTSGKETQYF.